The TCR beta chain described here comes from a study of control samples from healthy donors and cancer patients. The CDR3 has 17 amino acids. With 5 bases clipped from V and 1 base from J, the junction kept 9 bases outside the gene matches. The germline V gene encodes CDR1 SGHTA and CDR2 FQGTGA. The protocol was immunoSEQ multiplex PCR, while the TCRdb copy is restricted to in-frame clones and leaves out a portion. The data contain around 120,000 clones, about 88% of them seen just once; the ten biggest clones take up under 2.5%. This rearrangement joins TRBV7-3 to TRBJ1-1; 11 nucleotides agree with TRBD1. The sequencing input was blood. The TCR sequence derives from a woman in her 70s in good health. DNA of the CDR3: TGTGCCAGCAGCCTGGGCCCCGGGACAGGGGGGAACACTGAAGCTTTCTTT. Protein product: CASSLGPGTGGNTEAFF.